Shown below are 19 T cell receptor beta chains from a single sample sequenced in a study of blood T cell repertoires in COVID-19. Assay: immunoSEQ multiplex PCR; the TCRdb copy retains only in-frame clones and omits some. The sample lists some 240,000 clones, approximately 91% seen once, with 6.5% in the top ten. The sequencing input was peripheral blood. The receptors here all came from a man between 60 and 75 years old who had recovered from COVID-19.

CDR3 coding DNA: TGTGCCAGCAGCCTATCGGGGGGGGCTTACAATGAGCAGTTCTTC. This translates into CASSLSGGAYNEQFF. The genes are TRBV7-6 and TRBJ2-1; the match to TRBD2 covers 8 bases. This CDR3 has 15 residues. Germline CDR1 SGHVS, CDR2 FNYEAQ. Trimming removed 5 bases from V and 4 bases from J; junction bases left unmatched: 7. Based on the CDR3 plus reference TRBV7-6 and TRBJ2-1, the full variable domain is GAGVSQSPRYKVTKRGQDVALRCDPISGHVSLYWYRQALGQGPEFLTYFNYEAQQDKSGLPNDRFSAERPEGSISTLTIQRTEQRDSAMYRCASSLSGGAYNEQFFGPGTRLTVL.

This rearrangement joins TRBV5-1 to TRBJ2-5; TRBD2 is a possible D gene (5 bases). The CDR3 has 13 residues. Germline loops: CDR1 SGHRS, CDR2 YFSETQ. V gave up 3 bases and J gave up 4 bases, with 10 bases separating them. The CDR3 coding sequence is TGCGCCAGCAGCTCCAGCGGATCAGAGACCCAGTACTTC. Its translation is CASSSSGSETQYF.

This clone appeared a single time. V and J are TRBV12-3 or TRBV12-4 and TRBJ2-7; a possible D gene is TRBD1 (5 bases). V lost 7 bases to trimming and J lost 6 bases, with 13 bases between them. The CDR3 runs 12 residues. CDR3 nucleotide sequence: TGTGCCAGCACTAATTCAGGGTTCGAGCAGTACTTC. Its translation is CASTNSGFEQYF.

The chain couples TRBV1 to TRBJ1-1; TRBD1 is the table's D call, not checked against the DNA. TRBV1 is deemed a pseudogene. The CDR3 sequence is 14 residues long. CDR3 sequence: CTSSQDRGFTEAFF. The CDR3 DNA follows: TGCACCAGCAGCCAAGACAGGGGTTTTACTGAAGCTTTCTTT.

V gene TRBV7-8 combines with J gene TRBJ2-5, with 12 bases aligning to TRBD2. This CDR3 spans 18 amino acids. Germline CDR1 reads SGHVS; CDR2 reads FQNEAQ. The ends lost 2 bases at V and 4 bases at J; junction bases unmatched: 11. Written as DNA, the CDR3 is TGTGCCAGCAGCTTACCGCGACTAGCGGGGGTTTCAGGAGAGACCCAGTACTTC. Translation: CASSLPRLAGVSGETQYF.

V is TRBV12-3 or TRBV12-4 and J is TRBJ1-1; the D is unclear. V lost 3 bases and J lost 12, with 17 bases in between. The CDR3 spans 13 residues. CDR3 sequence (DNA): TGTGCCAGCAGTTTGGGCGCTGCGACAAGGACTTTCTTT. Its protein is CASSLGAATRTFF.

This chain connects TRBV28 to TRBJ2-2; D is ambiguous. Trimming left V 6 bases short and J 6 bases short, with 8 bases between. The length of the CDR3 is 12 residues. Looked up from germline, CDR1 is MDHEN and CDR2 is SYDVKM. The CDR3 region is CASSQWPGELFF. CDR3 sequence (DNA): TGTGCCAGCAGCCAATGGCCCGGGGAGCTGTTTTTT.

The chain couples TRBV11-3 to TRBJ2-1, with D tentatively TRBD1 (6 bases). Germline V gene data show CDR1 as SGHNT and CDR2 as YENEEA. The V end lost 0 bases, the J end lost 14 bases, and 14 bases lay between the germline ends. The length of the CDR3 is 13 residues. In DNA, the CDR3 is TGTGCCAGCAGCTTAGAAGTGGGGGCCAAGGAGTTCTTC. Protein product: CASSLEVGAKEFF. Drawing the rest from reference TRBV11-3 and TRBJ2-1, the complete variable domain is EAGVVQSPRYKIIEKKQPVAFWCNPISGHNTLYWYLQNLGQGPELLIRYENEEAVDDSQLPKDRFSAERLKGVDSTLKIQPAELGDSAVYLCASSLEVGAKEFFGPGTRLTVL.

This chain joins TRBV19 and TRBJ1-2, with 10 bases aligning to TRBD1. The V gene's germline CDR1 is LNHDA and CDR2 SQIVND (reference sequence). Trimming took 5 bases from V and 1 from J; bases not matched to a gene: 4. The CDR3 runs to 15 residues. CDR3 sequence reads: CASSLRTGGNYGYTF. The CDR3 region has the DNA TGTGCCAGTAGTCTCCGGACAGGGGGTAACTATGGCTACACCTTC.

This clone has more than one count but fewer than ten. This chain connects TRBV2 to TRBJ2-7, with D maybe TRBD1 (6 bases). The germline gives CDR1 SNHLY, CDR2 FYNNEI. The CDR3 extends over 11 amino acids. The germline V and J ends were trimmed by 9 bases and 2 bases, with 8 bases remaining between them. The CDR3 reads CASNRAYEQYF. CDR3 DNA sequence: TGTGCCAGTAACAGGGCCTACGAGCAGTACTTC.

This sequence joins TRBV6-6 and TRBJ1-5; 7 bases are a match to TRBD1. The germline V gene encodes CDR1 MNHNY and CDR2 SVGAGI (reference sequence). The CDR3 covers 12 residues. The junction had 3 bases not matched to a gene; V was cut back by 9 bases and J by 4 bases. The CDR3 loop is CASGTANQPQHF. As DNA, the CDR3 is TGTGCCAGTGGGACAGCAAATCAGCCCCAGCATTTT.

The V call is TRBV19, the J call TRBJ1-5; D not resolved. Between the trimmed V and J ends, which lost 1 base and 6 bases, there was a span of 10 bases. The CDR3 spans 14 residues. The germline gives CDR1 LNHDA, CDR2 SQIVND (reference sequence). The CDR3 coding sequence is TGTGCCAGTAGTATAGTGGCAGGTCCTCAGCCCCAGCATTTT. This translates into CASSIVAGPQPQHF.

The CDR3 nucleotides read TGCAGCGTTTGGACAGAAGAGCAGTTCTTC. As protein: CSVWTEEQFF. The rearrangement joins TRBV29-1 to TRBJ2-1, with D possibly being TRBD1 (6 bases). The V and J ends lost 5 bases and 10 bases respectively, with 9 bases between them. Germline V gene data show CDR1 as SQVTM and CDR2 as ANQGSEA. There are 10 residues in the CDR3.

The rearrangement links TRBV7-3 to TRBJ1-1; 7 nucleotides agree with TRBD1. Germline trimming cut 1 base from V and 7 bases from J; bases unmatched to any gene: 3. CDR1 and CDR2 (germline): SGHTA, FQGTGA. CDR3 size: 13 residues. The CDR3 here is CASSLRGDSEAFF. For the CDR3, the DNA is TGTGCCAGCAGCTTAAGGGGGGACAGTGAAGCTTTCTTT.

V and J are TRBV5-1 and TRBJ1-1; 9 bases are a match to TRBD1. Trimming at V came to 0 bases and at J to 2 bases, leaving 5 bases not matched to a gene. The V gene's germline CDR1 is SGHRS and CDR2 YFSETQ. This CDR3 has 16 amino acids. The CDR3 bases are TGCGCCAGCAGCTTGGGTTACAGGGGGCCCAACACTGAAGCTTTCTTT. Translated, it gives CASSLGYRGPNTEAFF.

The V gene is TRBV7-2, the J gene TRBJ2-1; the D gene is possibly TRBD2 (5 bases). The germline gives CDR1 SGHTA, CDR2 FQGNSA. There are 13 residues in the CDR3. V was cut by 1 base and J by 7 bases, with 8 bases left in between. In DNA form, the CDR3 reads TGTGCCAGCAGCTTAGTGACTAAGAATGAGCAGTTCTTC. Protein sequence: CASSLVTKNEQFF.

The rearrangement links TRBV6-2 or TRBV6-3 to TRBJ2-1; 14 positions match TRBD2. The CDR3 consists of 16 residues. V was clipped by 2 bases and J by 6 bases; unmatched bases: 3. Germline V gives CDR1 MNHEY, CDR2 SVGEGT. In nucleotides, the CDR3 is TGTGCCAGCAGTTACCAGACTAGCGGGAGGGGCAATGAGCAGTTCTTC. Residues: CASSYQTSGRGNEQFF.

With respect to this clone: Other nucleotide sequences from this sample produce the same CDR3. The chain couples TRBV7-3 to TRBJ1-2, with a tentative D call TRBD1 (5 bases). The germline gives CDR1 SGHTA, CDR2 FQGTGA. The length of the CDR3 is 13 residues. The V end was cut by 5 bases, the J end by 2 bases, with 9 bases between. The chain's CDR3 is CASSPDRNYGYTF. CDR3 bases: TGTGCCAGCAGCCCAGACAGAAACTATGGCTACACCTTC.

The count of this clone is one. The chain links TRBV2 to TRBJ1-1; 8 bases are shared with TRBD1. CDR1 SNHLY and CDR2 FYNNEI come from the germline V gene. The ends lost 6 bases at V and 6 bases at J; junction bases unmatched: 9. CDR3 length: 14 residues. CDR3 in amino acids: CASRADRVRSEAFF. DNA for the CDR3: TGTGCCAGCAGAGCGGACAGGGTAAGGTCTGAAGCTTTCTTT.